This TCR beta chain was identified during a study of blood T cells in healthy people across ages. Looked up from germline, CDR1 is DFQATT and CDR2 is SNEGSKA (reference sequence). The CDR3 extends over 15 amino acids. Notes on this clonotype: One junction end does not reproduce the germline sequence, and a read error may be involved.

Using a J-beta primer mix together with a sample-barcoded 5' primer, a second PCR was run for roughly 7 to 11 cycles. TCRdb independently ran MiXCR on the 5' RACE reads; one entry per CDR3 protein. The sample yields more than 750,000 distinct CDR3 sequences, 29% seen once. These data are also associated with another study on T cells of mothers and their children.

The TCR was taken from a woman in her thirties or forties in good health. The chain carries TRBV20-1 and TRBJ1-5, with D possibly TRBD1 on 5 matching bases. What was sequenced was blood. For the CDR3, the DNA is TGCAGTGCTATAAGACCGGGGGGTGGCAATCAGTCCCAGCATTTT. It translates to CSAIRPGGGNQSQHF.